The present TCR beta chain was sequenced within a study of blood T cells in healthy people across ages. Study-wide context: Template switching picked up about one barcoded beta molecule for each two T cells.

The CDR3 sequence is 16 residues long. Germline V gives CDR1 LGHNA, CDR2 YNFKEQ. Unmatched junction bases numbered 4, after V lost 1 base and J lost 1 base. For the second PCR, which ran for about 7 to 12 cycles, a sample-barcoded 5' primer and a J-beta primer mix were used. A tag from a template-switch adaptor with 12 random nucleotides marked each cDNA molecule. TCRdb re-analysed the 5' RACE reads in MiXCR, keeping a single row per CDR3 protein. The data hold about 2 million distinct CDR3 sequences, with around half observed a single time. The chain combines TRBV4-2 with TRBJ2-5; TRBD2 agrees at 9 bases. The source of this sequence is a woman in her thirties or forties in good health. The sample comprised blood. The CDR3 here is CASSQAASGAQETQYF. CDR3 coding DNA: TGTGCCAGCAGCCAAGCGGCTAGCGGGGCCCAAGAGACCCAGTACTTC.